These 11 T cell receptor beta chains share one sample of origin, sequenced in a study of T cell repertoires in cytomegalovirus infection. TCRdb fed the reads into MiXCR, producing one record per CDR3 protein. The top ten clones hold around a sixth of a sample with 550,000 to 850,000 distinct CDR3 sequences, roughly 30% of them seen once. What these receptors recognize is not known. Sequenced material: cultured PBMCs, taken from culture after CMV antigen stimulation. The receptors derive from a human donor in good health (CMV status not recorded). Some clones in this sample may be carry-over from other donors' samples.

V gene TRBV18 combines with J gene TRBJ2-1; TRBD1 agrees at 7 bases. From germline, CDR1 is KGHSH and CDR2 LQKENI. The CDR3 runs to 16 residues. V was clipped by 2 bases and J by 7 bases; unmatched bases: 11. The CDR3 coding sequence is TGTGCCAGCTCACCATCGACAGGGCAGGCAAGGAATGAGCAGTTCTTC. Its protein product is CASSPSTGQARNEQFF.

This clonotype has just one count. The CDR3 sequence is CASSLLGQGNEKLFF. The CDR3 DNA sequence: TGTGCCAGCAGTTTACTGGGACAGGGTAATGAAAAACTGTTTTTT. The chain uses TRBV28 and TRBJ1-4; 9 nucleotides line up with TRBD1. Per the germline V gene, CDR1 is MDHEN and CDR2 is SYDVKM. The ends lost 2 bases at V and 4 bases at J; junction bases unmatched: 2. This CDR3 region has 15 residues. The full variable domain, with the rest looked up from reference TRBV28 and TRBJ1-4, is DVKVTQSSRYLVKRTGEKVFLECVQDMDHENMFWYRQDPGLGLRLIYFSYDVKMKEKGDIPEGYSVSREKKERFSLILESASTNQTSMYLCASSLLGQGNEKLFFGSGTQLSVL.

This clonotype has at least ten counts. The CDR3 region has the DNA TGTGCCAGCAGCTTAAACAGGGCTCAAGAGACCCAGTACTTC. Translated, it gives CASSLNRAQETQYF. J is TRBJ2-5 and V is TRBV7-9; a weak D match, TRBD1 (6 bases). Germline CDR1 and CDR2: SEHNR and FQNEAQ (reference sequence). The CDR3 length is 14 residues. Trimming left V 2 bases short and J 2 bases short, with 9 bases between.

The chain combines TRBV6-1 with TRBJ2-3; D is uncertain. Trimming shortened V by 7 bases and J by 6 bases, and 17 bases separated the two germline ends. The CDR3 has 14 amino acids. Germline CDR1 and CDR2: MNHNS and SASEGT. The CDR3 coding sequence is TGTGCCAGCATGCCGGGCAAGTATTCGGATACGCAGTATTTT. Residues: CASMPGKYSDTQYF.

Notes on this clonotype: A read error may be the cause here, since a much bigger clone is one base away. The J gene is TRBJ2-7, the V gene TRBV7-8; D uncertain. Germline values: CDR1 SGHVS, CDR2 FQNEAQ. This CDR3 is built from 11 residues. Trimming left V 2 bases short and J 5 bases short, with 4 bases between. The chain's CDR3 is CASSLWDEQYF. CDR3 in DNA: TGTGCCAGCAGCTTATGGGACGAGCAGTACTTC.

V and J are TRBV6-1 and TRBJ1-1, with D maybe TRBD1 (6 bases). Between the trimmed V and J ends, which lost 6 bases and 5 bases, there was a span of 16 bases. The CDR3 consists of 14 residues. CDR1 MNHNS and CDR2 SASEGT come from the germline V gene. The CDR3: CASRLQGLRTEAFF. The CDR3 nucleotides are TGTGCCAGCAGACTCCAGGGGCTGAGGACTGAAGCTTTCTTT.

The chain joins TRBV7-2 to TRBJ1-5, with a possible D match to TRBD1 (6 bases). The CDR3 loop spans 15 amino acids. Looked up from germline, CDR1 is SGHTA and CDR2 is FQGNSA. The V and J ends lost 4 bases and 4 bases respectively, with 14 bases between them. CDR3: CASSYTGQLNQPQHF. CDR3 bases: TGTGCCAGCAGCTATACCGGACAGCTTAATCAGCCCCAGCATTTT.

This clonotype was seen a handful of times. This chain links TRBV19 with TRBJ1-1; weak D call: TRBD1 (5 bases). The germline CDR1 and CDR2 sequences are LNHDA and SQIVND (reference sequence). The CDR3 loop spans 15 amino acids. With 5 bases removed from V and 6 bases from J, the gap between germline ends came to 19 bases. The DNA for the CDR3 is TGTGCCAGTAGTCTTACCGTAGGGGAAAATTCTGAAGCTTTCTTT. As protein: CASSLTVGENSEAFF.

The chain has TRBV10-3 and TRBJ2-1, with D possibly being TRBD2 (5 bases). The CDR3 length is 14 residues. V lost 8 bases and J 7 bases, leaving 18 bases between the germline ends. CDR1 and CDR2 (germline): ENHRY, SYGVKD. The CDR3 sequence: CAIGVGGPTNEQFF. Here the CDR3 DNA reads TGTGCCATCGGGGTAGGCGGGCCTACTAATGAGCAGTTCTTC.

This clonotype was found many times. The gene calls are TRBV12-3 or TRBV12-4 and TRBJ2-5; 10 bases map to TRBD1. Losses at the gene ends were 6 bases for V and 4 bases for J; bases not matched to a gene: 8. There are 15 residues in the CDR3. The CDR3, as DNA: TGTGCCAGCAGCCCCTTGACAGGGGGCTTAGAGACCCAGTACTTC. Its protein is CASSPLTGGLETQYF.

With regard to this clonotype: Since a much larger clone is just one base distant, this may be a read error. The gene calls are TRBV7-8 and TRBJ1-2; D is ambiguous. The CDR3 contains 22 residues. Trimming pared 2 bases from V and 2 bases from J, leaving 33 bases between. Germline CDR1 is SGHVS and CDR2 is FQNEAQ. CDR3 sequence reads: CASSLSVRTEGIGWAKNYGYTF. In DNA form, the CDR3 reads TGTGCCAGCAGCTTATCGGTCCGGACGGAGGGAATCGGGTGGGCGAAGAACTATGGCTACACCTTC.